The 11 T cell receptor beta chains presented below share a single source sample, sequenced in a study of Ad26.COV2.S vaccination and SARS-CoV-2 variants. Indicated treatment: around 19 received Ad26.COV2.S at low or high dose, single or two shots; roughly five received placebo; per-sample allocation not given. Day 63 after the first injection of vaccine or placebo was the sampling time. The protocol was immunoSEQ multiplex PCR, while the TCRdb copy is restricted to in-frame clones and leaves out a portion. Of more than 400,000 clones listed, 92% are singletons. Sequences were derived from peripheral blood, sampled in a trial of Ad26.COV2.S vaccine versus placebo. These receptors came from a person between 18 and 65 years old who received the Ad26.COV2.S COVID-19 vaccine or a placebo.

This chain links TRBV4-3 with TRBJ2-7; 10 positions match TRBD2. The length of the CDR3 is 18 residues. CDR1 LGHNA and CDR2 YSLEER come from the germline V gene. J was trimmed by 4 bases and V by 0 bases; bases with no gene match: 12. CDR3 bases: TGCGCCAGCAGCCAAGATATCGAGCGGGGGGGCCTTGGTTACGAGCAGTACTTC. As protein: CASSQDIERGGLGYEQYF.

V is TRBV30 and J is TRBJ1-2, with D unclear. This CDR3 has 11 residues. V was pared by 1 base and J by 9 bases, with 9 bases between. CDR1 is GTSNPN and CDR2 is SVGIG in the germline V gene (reference sequence). The CDR3 sequence is CAWSAPRRYTF. CDR3 DNA sequence: TGTGCCTGGAGTGCGCCCCGTCGCTACACCTTC.

V is TRBV7-2 and J is TRBJ1-4, with D possibly matching TRBD1 (5 bases). V lost 5 bases, J lost 5 bases, and 15 bases lay in between. The CDR3 has 15 residues. Germline CDR1 is SGHTA and CDR2 is FQGNSA. CDR3 sequence: CASSLLRGVNEKLFF. CDR3 DNA: TGTGCCAGCAGCCTCTTACGGGGGGTAAATGAAAAACTGTTTTTT.

V gene TRBV6-5 combines with J gene TRBJ1-4; 7 bases line up with TRBD1. This CDR3 has 14 amino acids. The V gene end was trimmed by 5 bases and the J gene end by 5 bases; junction bases not matched to a gene: 5. Germline loops: CDR1 MNHEY, CDR2 SVGAGI. The CDR3 DNA reads TGTGCCAGCAGTAGGACAGGCCTAAATGAAAAACTGTTTTTT. This translates into CASSRTGLNEKLFF.

The chain uses TRBV18 and TRBJ2-1; possible D gene TRBD2, 6 bases. Germline CDR1 reads KGHSH; CDR2 reads LQKENI. The CDR3 spans 13 residues. Trimming pared 3 bases from V and 9 bases from J, leaving 12 bases between. The CDR3 loop reads CASSPRGSGEQFF. DNA for the CDR3: TGTGCCAGCTCACCCCGAGGTAGCGGTGAGCAGTTCTTC.

The chain recombines TRBV4-3 with TRBJ2-7, with D tentatively TRBD1 (5 bases). This CDR3 has 14 residues. Germline values: CDR1 LGHNA, CDR2 YSLEER. The ends were cut back, 3 bases at V and 1 base at J, with 10 bases in the middle. As DNA, the CDR3 is TGCGCCAGCAGCCACAAGACAGATTCCTACGAGCAGTACTTC. Translated, it gives CASSHKTDSYEQYF.

The genes are TRBV6-5 and TRBJ2-7; 8 nucleotides match TRBD1. Germline-derived CDR1 and CDR2 are MNHEY and SVGAGI. The CDR3 runs 14 residues. J gave up 4 bases and V 6 bases, and 8 bases lay outside the gene matches. This CDR3 is CASRRPDREYEQYF. CDR3 nucleotides: TGTGCCAGCAGACGCCCGGACAGGGAGTACGAGCAGTACTTC.

In this sample, this clone turned up a few times. This chain connects TRBV7-9 to TRBJ2-2, with 8 bases that match TRBD1. Losses at the gene ends were 3 bases for V and 3 bases for J; bases not matched to a gene: 6. This CDR3 is built from 16 residues. Germline V gene data show CDR1 as SEHNR and CDR2 as FQNEAQ (reference sequence). The CDR3 here is CASSFRTGTYTGELFF. DNA of the CDR3: TGTGCCAGCAGCTTCAGGACAGGGACGTACACCGGGGAGCTGTTTTTT.

As concerns this clone: The sample has other DNA sequences that encode this CDR3 too. The chain has TRBV5-1 and TRBJ2-7; D is possibly TRBD1 (6 bases). This CDR3 is 14 amino acids long. Germline V gene data show CDR1 as SGHRS and CDR2 as YFSETQ. V lost 4 bases, J lost 1 base, and 12 bases lay in between. Here the CDR3 reads CASSPGDSSYEQYF. The CDR3 region has the DNA TGCGCCAGCAGCCCAGGGGATTCTTCCTACGAGCAGTACTTC.

The gene calls are TRBV19 and TRBJ2-3, with no clear D. CDR1 is LNHDA and CDR2 is SQIVND in the germline V gene (reference sequence). The ends were cut back, 6 bases at V and 1 base at J, with 8 bases in the middle. The CDR3 extends over 13 amino acids. The CDR3 is CASSRTRTDTQYF. The CDR3 DNA reads as TGTGCCAGTAGCCGGACCCGCACAGATACGCAGTATTTT.

A single count supports this clone. V gene TRBV19 combines with J gene TRBJ1-2, with TRBD1 identical over 10 bases. The germline CDR1 and CDR2 sequences are LNHDA and SQIVND (reference sequence). The ends lost 7 bases at V and 3 bases at J; junction bases unmatched: 5. The CDR3 totals 14 residues. The chain's CDR3 is CASNPGQGHYGYTF. For the CDR3, the DNA is TGTGCCAGTAACCCGGGACAGGGGCACTATGGCTACACCTTC.